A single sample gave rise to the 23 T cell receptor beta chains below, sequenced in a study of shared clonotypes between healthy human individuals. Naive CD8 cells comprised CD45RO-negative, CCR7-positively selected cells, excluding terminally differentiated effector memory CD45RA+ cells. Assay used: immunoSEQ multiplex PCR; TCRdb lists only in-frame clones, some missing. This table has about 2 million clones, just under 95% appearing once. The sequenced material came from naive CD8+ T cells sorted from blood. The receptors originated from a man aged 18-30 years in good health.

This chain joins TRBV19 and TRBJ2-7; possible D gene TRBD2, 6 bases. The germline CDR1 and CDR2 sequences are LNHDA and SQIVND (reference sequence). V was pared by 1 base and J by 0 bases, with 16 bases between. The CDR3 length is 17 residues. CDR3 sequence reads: CASSIVGGQSSSYEQYF. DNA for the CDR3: TGTGCCAGTAGTATAGTAGGAGGGCAATCAAGCTCCTACGAGCAGTACTTC.

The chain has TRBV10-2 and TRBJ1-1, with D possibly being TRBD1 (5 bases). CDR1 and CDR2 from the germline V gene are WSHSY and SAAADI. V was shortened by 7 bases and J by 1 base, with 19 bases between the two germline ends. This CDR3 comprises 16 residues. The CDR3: CASIAGVREANTEAFF. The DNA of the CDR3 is TGCGCCAGCATAGCGGGGGTGCGGGAGGCGAACACTGAAGCTTTCTTT.

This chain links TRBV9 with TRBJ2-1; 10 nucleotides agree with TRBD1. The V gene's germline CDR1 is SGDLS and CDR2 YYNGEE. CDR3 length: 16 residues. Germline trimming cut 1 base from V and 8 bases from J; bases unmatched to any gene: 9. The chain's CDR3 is CASSVWTGGITDEQFF. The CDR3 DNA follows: TGTGCCAGCAGCGTATGGACAGGGGGTATAACCGATGAGCAGTTCTTC.

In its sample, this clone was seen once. CDR3 nucleotides: TGTGCCAGCAGCGCCGACAGATACAATGAGCAGTTCTTC. Translation gives CASSADRYNEQFF. The rearrangement joins TRBV6-5 to TRBJ2-1; TRBD1 is a possible D gene (5 bases). Germline lookup yields CDR1 MNHEY and CDR2 SVGAGI. The CDR3 has 13 residues. The ends were cut back, 6 bases at V and 4 bases at J, with 10 bases in the middle.

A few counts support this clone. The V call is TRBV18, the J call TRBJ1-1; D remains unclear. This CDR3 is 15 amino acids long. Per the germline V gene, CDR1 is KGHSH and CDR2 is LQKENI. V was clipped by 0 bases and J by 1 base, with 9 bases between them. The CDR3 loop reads CASSPPRQANTEAFF. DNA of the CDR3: TGTGCCAGCTCACCACCCCGGCAGGCGAACACTGAAGCTTTCTTT.

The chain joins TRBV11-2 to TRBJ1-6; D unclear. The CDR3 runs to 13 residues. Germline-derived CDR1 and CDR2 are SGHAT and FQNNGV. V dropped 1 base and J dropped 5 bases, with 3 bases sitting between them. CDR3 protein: CASSLGHNSPLHF. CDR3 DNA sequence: TGTGCCAGCAGCTTAGGCCATAATTCACCCCTCCACTTT.

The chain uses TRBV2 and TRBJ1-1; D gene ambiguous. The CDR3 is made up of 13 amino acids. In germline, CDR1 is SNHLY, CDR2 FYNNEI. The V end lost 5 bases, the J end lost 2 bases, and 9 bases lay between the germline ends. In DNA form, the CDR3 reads TGTGCCAGCAGTATAACAAGTAACACTGAAGCTTTCTTT. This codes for CASSITSNTEAFF. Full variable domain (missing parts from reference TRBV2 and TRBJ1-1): EPEVTQTPSHQVTQMGQEVILRCVPISNHLYFYWYRQILGQKVEFLVSFYNNEISEKSEIFDDQFSVERPDGSNFTLKIRSTKLEDSAMYFCASSITSNTEAFFGQGTRLTVV.

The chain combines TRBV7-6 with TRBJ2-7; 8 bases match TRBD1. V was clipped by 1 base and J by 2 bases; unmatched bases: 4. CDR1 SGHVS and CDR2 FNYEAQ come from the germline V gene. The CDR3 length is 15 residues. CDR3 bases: TGTGCCAGCAGCTTAGACGGACAGGGAACCTACGAGCAGTACTTC. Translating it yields CASSLDGQGTYEQYF.

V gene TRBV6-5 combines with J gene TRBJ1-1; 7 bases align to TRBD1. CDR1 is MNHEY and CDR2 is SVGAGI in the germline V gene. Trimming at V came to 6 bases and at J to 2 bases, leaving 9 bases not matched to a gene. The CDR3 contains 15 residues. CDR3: CASRGGQPLNTEAFF. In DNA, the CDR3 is TGTGCCAGCAGGGGGGGACAGCCTTTAAACACTGAAGCTTTCTTT.

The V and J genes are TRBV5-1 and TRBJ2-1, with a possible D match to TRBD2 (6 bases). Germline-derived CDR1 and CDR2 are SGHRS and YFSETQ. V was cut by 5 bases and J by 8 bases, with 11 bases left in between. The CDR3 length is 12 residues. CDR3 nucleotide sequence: TGCGCCAGCAGTATTTGGGGGGATGAGCAGTTCTTC. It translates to CASSIWGDEQFF.

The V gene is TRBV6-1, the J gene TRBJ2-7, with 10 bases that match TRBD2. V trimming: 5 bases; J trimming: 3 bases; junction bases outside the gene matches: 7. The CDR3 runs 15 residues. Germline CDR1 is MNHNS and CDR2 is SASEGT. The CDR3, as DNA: TGTGCCAGCAGTTTCACTAGCGGGGCGGACTACGAGCAGTACTTC. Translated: CASSFTSGADYEQYF.

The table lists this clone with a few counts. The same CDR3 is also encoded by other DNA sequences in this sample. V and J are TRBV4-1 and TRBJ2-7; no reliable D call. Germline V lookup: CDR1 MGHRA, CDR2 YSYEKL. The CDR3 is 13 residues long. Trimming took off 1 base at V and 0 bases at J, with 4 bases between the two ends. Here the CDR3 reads CASSQAPSYEQYF. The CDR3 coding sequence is TGCGCCAGCAGCCAAGCGCCCTCCTACGAGCAGTACTTC.

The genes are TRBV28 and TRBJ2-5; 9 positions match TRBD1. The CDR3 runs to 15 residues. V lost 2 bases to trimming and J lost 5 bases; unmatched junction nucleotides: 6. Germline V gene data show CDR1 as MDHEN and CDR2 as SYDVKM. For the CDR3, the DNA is TGTGCCAGCAGTTTAAACAGGGGGCTGGCTGAGACCCAGTACTTC. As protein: CASSLNRGLAETQYF.

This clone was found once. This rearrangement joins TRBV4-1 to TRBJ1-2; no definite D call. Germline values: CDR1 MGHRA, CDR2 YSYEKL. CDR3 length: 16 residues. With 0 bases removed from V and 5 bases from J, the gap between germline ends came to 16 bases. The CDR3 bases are TGCGCCAGCAGCCAAGAAGAAGTTGGCACGTTGTATGGCTACACCTTC. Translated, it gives CASSQEEVGTLYGYTF.

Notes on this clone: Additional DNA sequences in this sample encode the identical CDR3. CDR3 bases: TGTGCCAGCAGCTTGTCCCTAGCGGACTACGAGCAGTACTTC. The encoded protein is CASSLSLADYEQYF. The V and J genes are TRBV5-6 and TRBJ2-7, with 7 bases matching TRBD2. J was trimmed by 3 bases and V by 1 base; bases with no gene match: 4. The CDR3 sequence is 14 residues long. CDR1 is SGHDT, CDR2 YYEEEE, per germline.

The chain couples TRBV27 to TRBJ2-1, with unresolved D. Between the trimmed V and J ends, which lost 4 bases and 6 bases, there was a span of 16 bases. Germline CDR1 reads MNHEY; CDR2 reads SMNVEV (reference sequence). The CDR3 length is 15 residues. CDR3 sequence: CASSSIGPWANEQFF. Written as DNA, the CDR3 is TGTGCCAGCAGTTCAATCGGGCCCTGGGCCAATGAGCAGTTCTTC.

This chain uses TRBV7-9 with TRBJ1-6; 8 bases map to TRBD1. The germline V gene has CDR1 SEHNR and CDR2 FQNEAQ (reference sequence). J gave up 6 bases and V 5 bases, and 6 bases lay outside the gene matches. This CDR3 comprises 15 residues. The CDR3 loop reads CASSPRTGINSPLHF. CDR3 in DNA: TGTGCCAGCAGCCCGAGGACAGGGATTAATTCACCCCTCCACTTT.

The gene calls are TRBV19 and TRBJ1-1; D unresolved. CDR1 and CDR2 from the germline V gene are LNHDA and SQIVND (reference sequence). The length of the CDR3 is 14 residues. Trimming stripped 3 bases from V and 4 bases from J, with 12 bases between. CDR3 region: CASSIGSEFTEAFF. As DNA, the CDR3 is TGTGCCAGTAGTATCGGGTCAGAATTCACTGAAGCTTTCTTT.

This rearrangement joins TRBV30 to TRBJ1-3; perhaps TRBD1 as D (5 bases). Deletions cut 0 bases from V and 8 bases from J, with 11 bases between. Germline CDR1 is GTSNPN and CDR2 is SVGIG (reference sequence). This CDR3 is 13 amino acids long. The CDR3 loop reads CAWSVEGRDTIYF. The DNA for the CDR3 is TGTGCCTGGAGTGTAGAGGGGAGAGACACCATATATTTT.

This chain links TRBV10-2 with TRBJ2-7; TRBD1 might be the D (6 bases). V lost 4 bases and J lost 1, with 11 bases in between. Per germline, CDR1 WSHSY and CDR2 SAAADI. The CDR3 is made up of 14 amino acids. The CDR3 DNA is TGCGCCAGCAGTGTAGCGACAGGATCCTACGAGCAGTACTTC. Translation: CASSVATGSYEQYF.

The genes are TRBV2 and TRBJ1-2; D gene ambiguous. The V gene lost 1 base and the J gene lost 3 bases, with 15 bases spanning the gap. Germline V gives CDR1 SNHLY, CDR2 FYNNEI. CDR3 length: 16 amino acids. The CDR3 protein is CASSEEEEGFDYGYTF. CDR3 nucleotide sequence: TGTGCCAGCAGTGAAGAGGAGGAGGGTTTCGACTATGGCTACACCTTC. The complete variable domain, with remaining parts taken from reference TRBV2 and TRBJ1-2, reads EPEVTQTPSHQVTQMGQEVILRCVPISNHLYFYWYRQILGQKVEFLVSFYNNEISEKSEIFDDQFSVERPDGSNFTLKIRSTKLEDSAMYFCASSEEEEGFDYGYTFGSGTRLTVV.

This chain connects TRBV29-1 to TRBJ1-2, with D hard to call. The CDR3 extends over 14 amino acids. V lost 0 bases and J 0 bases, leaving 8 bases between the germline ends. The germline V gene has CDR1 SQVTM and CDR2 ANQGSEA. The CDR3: CSVEDLRSNYGYTF. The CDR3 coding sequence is TGCAGCGTTGAAGACTTAAGATCTAACTATGGCTACACCTTC.

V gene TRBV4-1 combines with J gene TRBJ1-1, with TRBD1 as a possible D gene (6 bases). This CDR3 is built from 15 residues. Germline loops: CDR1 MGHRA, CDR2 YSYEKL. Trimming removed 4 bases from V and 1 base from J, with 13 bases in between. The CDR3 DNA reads TGCGCCAGCAGCCCAGCCGGGACACCGAACACTGAAGCTTTCTTT. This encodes CASSPAGTPNTEAFF.